This TCR beta chain was found in a study of T-cell memory formation after mild COVID-19. As for the study in general: Each donor largely had its own TCR clusters.

About this clonotype itself: Its cognate antigen is unknown.

It was 5'RACE with constant-segment primers that produced the TCR alpha and TCR beta cDNA libraries, which carried sample barcodes and UMIs. TCRdb independently ran MiXCR on the 5' RACE reads; one entry per CDR3 protein. This table holds about 400,000 distinct CDR3 sequences, 23% found once. Whole-study findings and limits: Researchers report contracting CD4+ clones mostly in CM and EM, with CD8+ clones in EMRA. Pre-infection memory held some responding clones, suggesting pre-existing cross-reactive T cells responded.

This CDR3 contains 14 residues. The gene calls are TRBV12-3 or TRBV12-4 and TRBJ2-1, with 8 nucleotides matching TRBD2. The J call may be wrong; the DNA end is better matched by TRBJ2-5. The sequence was collected from an adult woman who had mild COVID-19 (a few samples of this study predate the infection). Cell type and time point are not known. Sequencing input: PBMCs or a T cell subset sorted from them (not recorded which). The CDR3 bases are TGTGCCAGCACCCATAGCGGGGAACAAGAGACCCAGTACTTC. It encodes CASTHSGEQETQYF.